This T cell receptor (beta chain) was sequenced in a study of T cells in Graves' hyperthyroidism and ophthalmopathy. Newly diagnosed hyperthyroidism, duration under 2 months, in patients aged 18 to 65. Exclusion of patients followed from uncontrolled infection, other autoimmune disease, pregnancy or lactation. This clonotype was recorded at least ten times. Its specificity is unknown. Amplified regions were TCR beta CDR3 sequences from RNA transcripts. The HTBI primer set was used in a first-round RT-PCR of the TCR CDR3. TCRdb processed the multiplex PCR reads anew with MiXCR; each CDR3 protein has one entry. This sample has 370,000 or so distinct CDR3 sequences, with 13% found just once. Germline V gives CDR1 MNHNS, CDR2 SASEGT. V shed 7 bases and J 8 bases; nucleotides not matched to a gene: 11. The CDR3 is made up of 15 amino acids. Study-wide results and caveats: Patients with ophthalmopathy were separated from those with stable hyperthyroidism by a 13 V-J model. Model predictions of ophthalmopathy came a median approximately 6 months before onset.

The chain employs TRBV6-1 and TRBJ2-1, with TRBD2 matching over 10 bases. The clonotype was recovered from a man in his thirties or forties with Graves' hyperthyroidism that later progressed to Graves' ophthalmopathy. The sequenced sample was blood. CDR3 nucleotide sequence: TGTGCCAGCACCCGGACTAGCGGAGGGTGGGATGAGCAGTTCTTC. It specifies CASTRTSGGWDEQFF.